One and the same sample provided the 25 T cell receptor beta chains below, sequenced in a study of T cell changes during pregnancy in multiple sclerosis. The method was immunoSEQ multiplex PCR; TCRdb's version includes in-frame clones alone and lacks a portion of them. The table includes about 38,000 clones, 75% to 95% detected once. The starting material was CD8+ T cells from peripheral blood mononuclear cells, obtained after pregnancy. The source of these receptors is a female donor with multiple sclerosis, enrolled in a pregnancy study.

The chain has TRBV29-1 and TRBJ1-2, with D possibly being TRBD1 (5 bases). The CDR3 spans 11 residues. V was shortened by 5 bases and J by 4 bases, with 8 bases between the two germline ends. Looked up from germline, CDR1 is SQVTM and CDR2 is ANQGSEA. The CDR3 loop reads CSVRGIYGYTF. DNA of the CDR3: TGCAGCGTTCGGGGGATCTATGGCTACACCTTC.

This chain joins TRBV5-4 and TRBJ2-7; D possibly corresponds to TRBD1 (5 bases). Trimming took 6 bases from V and 0 from J, leaving 10 bases between them. Germline V gene sequence: CDR1 SGHNT, CDR2 YYREEE (reference sequence). This CDR3 is 13 amino acids long. This chain's CDR3 is CASMDRGSYEQYF. CDR3 bases: TGTGCCAGCATGGATAGGGGCTCCTACGAGCAGTACTTC.

The chain combines TRBV27 with TRBJ2-7; 7 bases match TRBD1. The CDR3 spans 16 residues. Germline V gives CDR1 MNHEY, CDR2 SMNVEV (reference sequence). Unmatched junction bases numbered 15, after V lost 4 bases and J lost 6 bases. CDR3 sequence (DNA): TGTGCCAGCAGTTCAACTAACACAGGGGCCGTGTTCGAGCAGTACTTC. Translated, it gives CASSSTNTGAVFEQYF.

V and J are TRBV5-1 and TRBJ2-4, with 10 bases fitting TRBD2. Trimming removed 0 bases from V and 7 bases from J; junction bases left unmatched: 13. Germline V gives CDR1 SGHRS, CDR2 YFSETQ. The CDR3 covers 18 residues. CDR3 residues: CASSLAPESGRAGNIQYF. In DNA, the CDR3 is TGCGCCAGCAGCTTGGCCCCGGAGAGCGGGAGGGCGGGGAACATTCAGTACTTC. Variable domain in full (rest from reference TRBV5-1 and TRBJ2-4): KAGVTQTPRYLIKTRGQQVTLSCSPISGHRSVSWYQQTPGQGLQFLFEYFSETQRNKGNFPGRFSGRQFSNSRSEMNVSTLELGDSALYLCASSLAPESGRAGNIQYFGAGTRLSVL.

The chain couples TRBV10-3 to TRBJ1-2; 11 nucleotides line up with TRBD1. This CDR3 region has 14 residues. Germline-derived CDR1 and CDR2 are ENHRY and SYGVKD. V shed 11 bases and J 10 bases; nucleotides not matched to a gene: 15. The CDR3 reads CAVLGPGQGEDYTF. CDR3 coding DNA: TGTGCCGTGCTCGGTCCGGGACAGGGGGAAGACTACACCTTC.

The genes are TRBV9 and TRBJ1-1; 8 bases are a match to TRBD1. The trim removed 4 bases at V and 1 base at J, leaving 3 bases unmatched. The CDR3 sequence is 14 residues long. The V gene's germline CDR1 is SGDLS and CDR2 YYNGEE. In DNA, the CDR3 is TGTGCCAGCAGCTCTGGACAGGGGAACACTGAAGCTTTCTTT. Protein: CASSSGQGNTEAFF.

This sequence joins TRBV7-9 and TRBJ2-7; the D gene is possibly TRBD2 (6 bases). There are 13 residues in the CDR3. Germline CDR1 reads SEHNR; CDR2 reads FQNEAQ (reference sequence). V was trimmed by 7 bases and J by 3 bases, leaving 13 bases between them. The CDR3 bases are TGTGCCAGCAACCCGTACGGGAGCTACGAGCAGTACTTC. Protein sequence: CASNPYGSYEQYF.

The chain recombines TRBV5-1 with TRBJ1-1; D not certain. There are 16 residues in the CDR3. Trimming removed 4 bases at V and 7 bases at J, with 23 bases between. Germline CDR1 is SGHRS and CDR2 is YFSETQ. In DNA form, the CDR3 reads TGCGCCAGCAGCCCCGGAATACAACCGAGGGATAGTGAAGCTTTCTTT. Translated, it gives CASSPGIQPRDSEAFF. The full variable domain, completed using reference TRBV5-1 and TRBJ1-1, is KAGVTQTPRYLIKTRGQQVTLSCSPISGHRSVSWYQQTPGQGLQFLFEYFSETQRNKGNFPGRFSGRQFSNSRSEMNVSTLELGDSALYLCASSPGIQPRDSEAFFGQGTRLTVV.

CDR3 residues: CASSLLAGANEQYF. CDR3 bases: TGTGCCAGCAGTTTATTGGCAGGGGCCAACGAGCAGTACTTC. This chain connects TRBV27 to TRBJ2-7, with D possibly matching TRBD1 (6 bases). Germline CDR1 is MNHEY and CDR2 is SMNVEV (reference sequence). V was cut by 1 base and J by 5 bases, with 12 bases left in between. This CDR3 contains 14 residues.

J is TRBJ2-3 and V is TRBV9; 7 nucleotides match TRBD1. Per the germline V gene, CDR1 is SGDLS and CDR2 is YYNGEE. This CDR3 spans 16 amino acids. Germline trimming cut 4 bases from V and 0 bases from J; bases unmatched to any gene: 8. The CDR3 spells CASSPRGQTSTDTQYF. The CDR3 nucleotides read TGTGCCAGCAGCCCGAGGGGGCAGACTAGCACAGATACGCAGTATTTT.

This sequence joins TRBV6-5 and TRBJ2-1; 7 bases are a match to TRBD2. Germline CDR1 reads MNHEY; CDR2 reads SVGAGI. This CDR3 region has 14 residues. V lost 5 bases to trimming and J lost 3 bases; unmatched junction nucleotides: 4. The CDR3 region is CASSQAGYYNEQFF. Written as DNA, the CDR3 is TGTGCCAGCAGTCAAGCGGGGTACTACAATGAGCAGTTCTTC.

The chain couples TRBV7-9 to TRBJ2-5; 7 bases line up with TRBD1. This CDR3 spans 14 amino acids. Germline CDR1 reads SEHNR; CDR2 reads FQNEAQ (reference sequence). Germline trimming cut 5 bases from V and 5 bases from J; bases unmatched to any gene: 8. The CDR3 nucleotides read TGTGCCAGCAGCACTCAAGGGGGCGGTGAGACCCAGTACTTC. Translation: CASSTQGGGETQYF.

This chain links TRBV7-7 with TRBJ2-1, with 13 bases aligning to TRBD2. CDR3 length: 16 residues. Per germline, CDR1 SSHAT and CDR2 FNYEAQ (reference sequence). The V and J ends lost 5 bases and 5 bases, in that order; junction bases with no gene match: 6. CDR3 loop: CASSPRLAGGHNEQFF. CDR3 bases: TGTGCCAGCAGCCCCCGACTAGCGGGGGGACACAATGAGCAGTTCTTC.

The chain employs TRBV7-9 and TRBJ2-7; 9 nucleotides agree with TRBD2. In germline, CDR1 is SEHNR, CDR2 FQNEAQ (reference sequence). The junction had 7 bases not matched to a gene; V was cut back by 1 base and J by 0 bases. The CDR3 contains 17 residues. The CDR3 sequence is CASSLGGSGGPSYEQYF. CDR3 nucleotides: TGTGCCAGCAGCTTAGGGGGTAGCGGGGGCCCCTCCTACGAGCAGTACTTC.

This chain links TRBV6-1 with TRBJ2-1, with TRBD2 matching 9 bases. The CDR3 runs to 14 residues. The germline V gene has CDR1 MNHNS and CDR2 SASEGT. V was pared by 11 bases and J by 7 bases, with 12 bases of the junction left unmatched. CDR3 sequence (DNA): TGTGCCGGCACCGCGGGGGGGCGTACGAATGAGCAGTTCTTC. Its translation: CAGTAGGRTNEQFF.

V is TRBV25-1 and J is TRBJ2-5; D uncertain. This CDR3 is built from 10 residues. CDR1 and CDR2 (germline): MGHDK, SYGVNS. V gave up 10 bases and J gave up 2 bases, with 5 bases separating them. CDR3 in amino acids: CATKQETQYF. The DNA of the CDR3 is TGTGCCACCAAACAAGAGACCCAGTACTTC.

This chain joins TRBV29-1 and TRBJ2-1, with 9 positions matching TRBD1. Germline V CDR1 and CDR2: SQVTM, ANQGSEA. The trim removed 7 bases at V and 8 bases at J, leaving 12 bases unmatched. The CDR3 is 14 amino acids. For the CDR3, the DNA is TGCAGCGCAAGACCGGGACAGGGAGTCCATGAGCAGTTCTTC. It encodes CSARPGQGVHEQFF.

This clone was observed a single time. This chain joins TRBV5-8 and TRBJ1-4; D is perhaps TRBD1 (5 bases). The CDR3 loop spans 14 amino acids. V lost 1 base to trimming and J lost 2 bases, with 6 bases between them. Looked up from germline, CDR1 is SGHTS and CDR2 is YDEGEE. The CDR3 sequence is CASSLRGTNEKLFF. CDR3 coding DNA: TGTGCCAGCAGCTTGCGGGGGACTAATGAAAAACTGTTTTTT.

This chain connects TRBV11-2 to TRBJ2-1, with 14 bases matching TRBD2. Germline V CDR1 and CDR2: SGHAT, FQNNGV. V lost 5 bases and J lost 8; bases outside the gene matches: 5. The CDR3 runs to 15 residues. The CDR3 spells CASSPGTSGSDEQFF. The CDR3 DNA follows: TGTGCCAGCAGCCCGGGGACTAGCGGGAGCGATGAGCAGTTCTTC.

This rearrangement joins TRBV27 to TRBJ1-2; 7 bases map to TRBD1. In germline, CDR1 is MNHEY, CDR2 SMNVEV (reference sequence). The J segment lost 7 bases and the V segment lost 3 bases, leaving 20 bases of the junction unmatched. This CDR3 has 18 amino acids. CDR3 region: CASSLDPDNAGGYGGYTF. As DNA, the CDR3 is TGTGCCAGCAGTTTGGACCCCGACAATGCAGGGGGGTACGGTGGCTACACCTTC.

V and J are TRBV2 and TRBJ2-7; D is possibly TRBD1 (5 bases). V lost 7 bases, J lost 5 bases, and 15 bases lay in between. There are 13 residues in the CDR3. Germline V lookup: CDR1 SNHLY, CDR2 FYNNEI. CDR3 DNA: TGTGCCAGCATGGGTAGGGGAACCGACGAGCAGTACTTC. It is translated as CASMGRGTDEQYF.

The V gene is TRBV27, the J gene TRBJ2-5; weak D call: TRBD1 (6 bases). V dropped 4 bases and J dropped 1 base, with 13 bases sitting between them. CDR3 length equals 15 residues. Germline V gene lookup returns CDR1 MNHEY and CDR2 SMNVEV (reference sequence). CDR3 residues: CASSYFGQRQETQYF. The CDR3 nucleotides read TGTGCCAGCAGTTATTTTGGACAGCGCCAAGAGACCCAGTACTTC.

The J gene is TRBJ1-1, the V gene TRBV19; D is uncertain. With 2 bases removed from V and 0 bases from J, the gap between germline ends came to 4 bases. CDR3 length: 13 amino acids. CDR1 is LNHDA, CDR2 SQIVND, per germline (reference sequence). CDR3 in amino acids: CASSIFVNTEAFF. For the CDR3, the DNA is TGTGCCAGTAGTATATTCGTGAACACTGAAGCTTTCTTT.

This sequence joins TRBV9 and TRBJ2-7, with TRBD1 matching over 8 bases. The V and J ends lost 4 bases and 0 bases, in that order; junction bases with no gene match: 9. The CDR3 totals 16 residues. Germline V gene sequence: CDR1 SGDLS, CDR2 YYNGEE. The CDR3 is CASSLAWDRPSYEQYF. The CDR3, as DNA: TGTGCCAGCAGCCTCGCCTGGGACAGGCCCTCCTACGAGCAGTACTTC. Based on the CDR3 plus reference TRBV9 and TRBJ2-7, the full variable domain is DSGVTQTPKHLITATGQRVTLRCSPRSGDLSVYWYQQSLDQGLQFLIQYYNGEERAKGNILERFSAQQFPDLHSELNLSSLELGDSALYFCASSLAWDRPSYEQYFGPGTRLTVT.

This chain uses TRBV27 with TRBJ1-2, with a possible D match to TRBD1 (6 bases). V dropped 8 bases and J dropped 4 bases, with 14 bases sitting between them. Germline-derived CDR1 and CDR2 are MNHEY and SMNVEV (reference sequence). The length of the CDR3 is 13 residues. CDR3 sequence reads: CASSAGEIYGYTF. Here the CDR3 DNA reads TGTGCCAGCTCAGCAGGGGAGATCTATGGCTACACCTTC.